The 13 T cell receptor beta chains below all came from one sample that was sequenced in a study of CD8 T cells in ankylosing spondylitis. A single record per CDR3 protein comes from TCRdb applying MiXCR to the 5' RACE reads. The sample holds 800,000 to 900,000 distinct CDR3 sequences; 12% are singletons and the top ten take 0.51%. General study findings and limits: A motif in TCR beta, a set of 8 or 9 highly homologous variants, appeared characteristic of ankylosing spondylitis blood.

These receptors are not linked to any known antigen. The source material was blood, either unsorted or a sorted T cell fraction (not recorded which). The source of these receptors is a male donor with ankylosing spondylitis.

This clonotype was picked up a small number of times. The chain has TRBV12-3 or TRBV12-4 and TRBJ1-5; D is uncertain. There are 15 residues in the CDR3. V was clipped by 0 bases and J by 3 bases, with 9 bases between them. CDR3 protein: CASSLARGYNQPQHF. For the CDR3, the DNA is TGTGCCAGCAGTTTAGCGCGGGGTTACAATCAGCCCCAGCATTTT.

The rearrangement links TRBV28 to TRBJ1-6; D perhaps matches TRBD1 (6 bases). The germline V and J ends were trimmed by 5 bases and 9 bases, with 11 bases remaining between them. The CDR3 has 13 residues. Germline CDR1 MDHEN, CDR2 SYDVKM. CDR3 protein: CASSRQESSPLHF. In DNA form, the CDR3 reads TGTGCCAGCAGTCGACAGGAAAGTTCACCCCTCCACTTT.

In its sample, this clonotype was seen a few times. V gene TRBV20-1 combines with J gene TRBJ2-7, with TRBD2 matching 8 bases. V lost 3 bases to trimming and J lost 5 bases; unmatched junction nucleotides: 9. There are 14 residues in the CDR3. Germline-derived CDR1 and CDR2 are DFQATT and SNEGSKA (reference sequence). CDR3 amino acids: CSASFGAGVHEQYF. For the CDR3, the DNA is TGCAGTGCTAGTTTCGGAGCGGGGGTCCACGAGCAGTACTTC.

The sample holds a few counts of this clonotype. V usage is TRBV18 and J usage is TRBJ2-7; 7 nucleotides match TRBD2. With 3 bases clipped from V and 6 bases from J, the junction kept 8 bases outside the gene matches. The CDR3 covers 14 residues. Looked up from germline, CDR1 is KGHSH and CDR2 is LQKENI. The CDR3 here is CASSPGTIEGEQYF. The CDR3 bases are TGTGCCAGCTCACCCGGGACTATTGAGGGCGAGCAGTACTTC.

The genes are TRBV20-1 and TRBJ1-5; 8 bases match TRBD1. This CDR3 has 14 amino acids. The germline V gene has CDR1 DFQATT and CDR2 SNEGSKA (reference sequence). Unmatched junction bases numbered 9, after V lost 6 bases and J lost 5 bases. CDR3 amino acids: CSARTGWLYQPQHF. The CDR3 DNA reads TGCAGTGCACGGACAGGGTGGTTGTATCAGCCCCAGCATTTT.

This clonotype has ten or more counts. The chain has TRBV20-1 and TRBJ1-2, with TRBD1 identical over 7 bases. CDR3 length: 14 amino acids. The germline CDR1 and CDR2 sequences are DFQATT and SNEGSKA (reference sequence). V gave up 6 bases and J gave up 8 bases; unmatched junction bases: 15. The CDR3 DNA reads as TGCAGTGCGGGCTCTTACCGACAGGGTCGGGGCTACACCTTC. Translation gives CSAGSYRQGRGYTF.

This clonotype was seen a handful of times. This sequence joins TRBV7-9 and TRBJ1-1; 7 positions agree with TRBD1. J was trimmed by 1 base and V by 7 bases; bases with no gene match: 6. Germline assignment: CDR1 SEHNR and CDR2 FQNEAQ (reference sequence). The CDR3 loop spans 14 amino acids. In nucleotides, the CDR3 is TGTGCCAGCACCCTGACAGGGTCGAACACTGAAGCTTTCTTT. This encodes CASTLTGSNTEAFF.

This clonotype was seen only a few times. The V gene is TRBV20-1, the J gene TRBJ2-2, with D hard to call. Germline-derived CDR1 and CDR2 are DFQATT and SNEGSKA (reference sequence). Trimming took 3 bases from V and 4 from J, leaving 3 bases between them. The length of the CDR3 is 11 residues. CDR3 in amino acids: CSASSTGELFF. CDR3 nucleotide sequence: TGCAGTGCTAGTAGCACCGGGGAGCTGTTTTTT.

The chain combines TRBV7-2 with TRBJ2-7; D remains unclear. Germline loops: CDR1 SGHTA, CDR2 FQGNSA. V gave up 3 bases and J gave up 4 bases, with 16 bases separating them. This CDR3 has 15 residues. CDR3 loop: CASSFIKNSYYEQYF. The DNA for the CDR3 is TGTGCCAGCAGCTTTATAAAGAACTCGTATTACGAGCAGTACTTC. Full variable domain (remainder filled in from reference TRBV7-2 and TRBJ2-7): GAGVSQSPSNKVTEKGKDVELRCDPISGHTALYWYRQSLGQGLEFLIYFQGNSAPDKSGLPSDRFSAERTGGSVSTLTIQRTQQEDSAVYLCASSFIKNSYYEQYFGPGTRLTVT.

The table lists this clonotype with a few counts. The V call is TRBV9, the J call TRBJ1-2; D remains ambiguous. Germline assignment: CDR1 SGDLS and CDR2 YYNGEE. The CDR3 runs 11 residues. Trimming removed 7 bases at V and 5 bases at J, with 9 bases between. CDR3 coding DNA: TGTGCCAGCGCCGCCTCTTATGGCTACACCTTC. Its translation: CASAASYGYTF. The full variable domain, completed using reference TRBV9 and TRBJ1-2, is DSGVTQTPKHLITATGQRVTLRCSPRSGDLSVYWYQQSLDQGLQFLIQYYNGEERAKGNILERFSAQQFPDLHSELNLSSLELGDSALYFCASAASYGYTFGSGTRLTVV.

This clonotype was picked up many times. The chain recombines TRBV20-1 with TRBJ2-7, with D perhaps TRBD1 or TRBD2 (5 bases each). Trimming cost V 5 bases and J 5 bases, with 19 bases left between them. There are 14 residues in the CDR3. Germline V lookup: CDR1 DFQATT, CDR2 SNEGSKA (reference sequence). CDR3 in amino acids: CSAWESGTKDEQYF. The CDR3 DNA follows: TGCAGTGCTTGGGAATCCGGGACCAAAGACGAGCAGTACTTC.

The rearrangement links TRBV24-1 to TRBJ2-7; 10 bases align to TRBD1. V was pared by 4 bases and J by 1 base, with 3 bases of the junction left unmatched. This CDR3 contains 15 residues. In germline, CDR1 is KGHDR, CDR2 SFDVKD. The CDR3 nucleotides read TGTGCCACCAGTGAGGGACAGGGGTTTTCCTACGAGCAGTACTTC. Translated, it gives CATSEGQGFSYEQYF.

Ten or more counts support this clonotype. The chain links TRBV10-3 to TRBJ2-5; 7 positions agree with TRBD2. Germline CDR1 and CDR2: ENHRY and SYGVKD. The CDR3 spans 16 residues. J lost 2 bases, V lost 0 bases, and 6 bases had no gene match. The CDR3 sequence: CAISESTTGGQETQYF. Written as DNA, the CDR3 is TGTGCCATCAGTGAGTCGACGACGGGAGGTCAAGAGACCCAGTACTTC.